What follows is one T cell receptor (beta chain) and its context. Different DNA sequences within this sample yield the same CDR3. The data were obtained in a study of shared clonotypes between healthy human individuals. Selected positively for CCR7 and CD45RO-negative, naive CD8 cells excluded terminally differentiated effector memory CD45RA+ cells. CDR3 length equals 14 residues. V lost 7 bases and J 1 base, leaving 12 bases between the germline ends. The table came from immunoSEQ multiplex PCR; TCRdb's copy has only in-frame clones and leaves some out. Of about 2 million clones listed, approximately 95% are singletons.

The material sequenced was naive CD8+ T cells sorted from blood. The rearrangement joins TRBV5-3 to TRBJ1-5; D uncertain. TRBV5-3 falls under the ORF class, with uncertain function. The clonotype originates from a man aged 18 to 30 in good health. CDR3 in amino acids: CARLTGGSNQPQHF. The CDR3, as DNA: TGTGCCAGACTTACGGGAGGGAGCAATCAGCCCCAGCATTTT.